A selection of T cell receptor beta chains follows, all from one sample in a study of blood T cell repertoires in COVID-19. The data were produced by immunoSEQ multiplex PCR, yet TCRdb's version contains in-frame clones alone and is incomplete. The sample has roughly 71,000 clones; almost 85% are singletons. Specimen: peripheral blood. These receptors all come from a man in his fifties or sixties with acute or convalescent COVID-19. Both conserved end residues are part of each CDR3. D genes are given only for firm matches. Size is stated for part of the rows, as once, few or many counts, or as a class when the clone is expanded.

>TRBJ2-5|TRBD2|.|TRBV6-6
TGTGCCAGCAGACGCCGGACTAGCGGGGACGAAGAGACCCAGTACTTC
CASRRRTSGDEETQYF
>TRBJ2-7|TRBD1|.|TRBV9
TGTGCCAGCAGCCCTCGGGACAGGTTCTACGAGCAGTACTTC
CASSPRDRFYEQYF
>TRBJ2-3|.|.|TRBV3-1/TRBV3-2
TGTGCCAGCAGCCAAGACAGGAGCACAGATACGCAGTATTTT
CASSQDRSTDTQYF
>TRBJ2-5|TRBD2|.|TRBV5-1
TGCGCCAGCGGGGAGGGCGGTGAAGAGACCCAGTACTTC
CASGEGGEETQYF
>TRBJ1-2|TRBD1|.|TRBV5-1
TGCGCCAGCAGCTTAGGGAACAGGGGCGATAACTATGGCTACACCTTC
CASSLGNRGDNYGYTF
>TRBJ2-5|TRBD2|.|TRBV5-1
TGCGCCAGCAGCTTGGGGGGCGGGGGCCAAGAGACCCAGTACTTC
CASSLGGGGQETQYF
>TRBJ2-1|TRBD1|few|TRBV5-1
TGCGCCAGCAGCCTTCTTACCGGCAGGGGGCATGAGCAGTTCTTC
CASSLLTGRGHEQFF
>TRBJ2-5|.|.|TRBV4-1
TGCGCCAGCAGCTATCTCGGGACATCGCTCCAAGAGACCCAGTACTTC
CASSYLGTSLQETQYF
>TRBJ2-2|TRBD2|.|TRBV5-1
TGCGCCAGCACCCAGCCTAGCGGGGGGGTTCACACCGGGGAGCTGTTTTTT
CASTQPSGGVHTGELFF
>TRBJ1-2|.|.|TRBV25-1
TGTGCCAGCAGTGAATCAGGAGGCTTCTATGGCTACACCTTC
CASSESGGFYGYTF
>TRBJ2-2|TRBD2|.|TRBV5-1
TGCGCCAGCAGCACGGGGGGGCCGCGCACCGGGGAGCTGTTTTTT
CASSTGGPRTGELFF
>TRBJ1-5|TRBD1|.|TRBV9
TGTGCCAGCAGCGTCGAAGACAGGGGACAGCCCCAGCATTTT
CASSVEDRGQPQHF
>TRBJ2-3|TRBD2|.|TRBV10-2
TGCGCCAGCAGTGAGTCGGGTAGCGGGGTTGATACGCAGTATTTT
CASSESGSGVDTQYF
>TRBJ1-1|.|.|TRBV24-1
TGTGCCACCAGTGCCCGAGCGAACACTGAAGCTTTCTTT
CATSARANTEAFF
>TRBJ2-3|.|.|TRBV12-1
TGTGCCAGCAGCTTTGCCTGCCAGGGGCCCGTCACAGATACGCAGTATTTT
CASSFACQGPVTDTQYF
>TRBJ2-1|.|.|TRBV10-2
TGCGCCAGCAGAGTCGGGGTAGTCTACAATGAGCAGTTCTTC
CASRVGVVYNEQFF
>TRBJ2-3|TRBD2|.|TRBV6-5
TGTGCCAGCTTAGCGGGGGGTTACACAGATACGCAGTATTTT
CASLAGGYTDTQYF
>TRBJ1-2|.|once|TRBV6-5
TGTGCCAGCAGATTGTCGGAGAACTATGGCTACACCTTC
CASRLSENYGYTF
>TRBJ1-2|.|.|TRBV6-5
TGTGCCAGCAGCATACAGGGTTCGGATGGCTACACCTTC
CASSIQGSDGYTF
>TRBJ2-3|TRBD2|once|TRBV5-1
TGCGCCAGCAGCTGGACTAGCGGGGGTACAGATACGCAGTATTTT
CASSWTSGGTDTQYF
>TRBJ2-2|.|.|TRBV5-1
TGCGCCAGCAGCCAAAACACAGGGTCCGGGGAGCTGTTTTTT
CASSQNTGSGELFF
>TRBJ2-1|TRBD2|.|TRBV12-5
TGTGCTAGTGGTCCTGGGGGGGTCAATGAGCAGTTCTTC
CASGPGGVNEQFF
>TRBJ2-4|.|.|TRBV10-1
TGCGCCAGCAGTGAGTACCCTAGACAGGTAGGGTTAAGCATTCAGTACTTC
CASSEYPRQVGLSIQYF
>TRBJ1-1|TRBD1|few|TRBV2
TGTGCCAGCAGGAAACAGGGGGCAAACACTGAAGCTTTCTTT
CASRKQGANTEAFF
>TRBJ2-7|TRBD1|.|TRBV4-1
TGCGCCAGCAGCCAACCGGGACAGGGCTCCTACGAGCAGTACTTC
CASSQPGQGSYEQYF
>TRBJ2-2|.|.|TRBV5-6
TGTGCCAGCAGCTTCTACACCGGGGAGCTGTTTTTT
CASSFYTGELFF
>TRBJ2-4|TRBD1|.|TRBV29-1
TGCAGCGTTGCGGGTGGGACAGGGGGAAACATTCAGTACTTC
CSVAGGTGGNIQYF
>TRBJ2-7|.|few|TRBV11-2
TGTGCCAGCACCCCTAACACAGGGAACTCCTACGAGCAGTACTTC
CASTPNTGNSYEQYF
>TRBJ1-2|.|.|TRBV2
TGTGCCAGCACTGATCCGTTCAGGGCTGGCTACACCTTC
CASTDPFRAGYTF
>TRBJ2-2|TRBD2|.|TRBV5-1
TGCGCCAGCAGCTTAGCGGGGGCTGCGAACACCGGGGAGCTGTTTTTT
CASSLAGAANTGELFF
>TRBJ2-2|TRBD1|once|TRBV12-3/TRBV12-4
TGTGCCATCCACAGGGGACACACCGGGGAGCTGTTTTTT
CAIHRGHTGELFF
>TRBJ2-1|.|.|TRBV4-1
TGCGCCAGCAGCCAGGATGGGGGGAATGAGCAGTTCTTC
CASSQDGGNEQFF
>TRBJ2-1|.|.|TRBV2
TGTGCCAGCAGTGAAACGAGGAGTTTTGAGCAGTTCTTC
CASSETRSFEQFF
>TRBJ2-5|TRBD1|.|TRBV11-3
TGTGCCAGCAGCTTGACCGGGACAGGGGTTGCAGAGACCCAGTACTTC
CASSLTGTGVAETQYF
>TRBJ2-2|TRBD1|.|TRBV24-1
TGTGCCACCAGGCCCTATTGGACAGGGGTCGTCCGGGGAGCTGTTTTT
CATRPYWTGVVRGAVF
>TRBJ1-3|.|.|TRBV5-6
TGTGCCAGCAGCTTGTCCCCGTTGGCGGCTGGAAACACCATATATTTT
CASSLSPLAAGNTIYF
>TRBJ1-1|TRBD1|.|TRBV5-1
TGCGCCAGCAGCTCACGTAAGACAGGGGCTGGCACTGAAGCTTTCTTT
CASSSRKTGAGTEAFF
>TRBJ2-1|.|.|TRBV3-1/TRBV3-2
TGTGCCAGCCGATCGGGTTCTTACAATGAGCAGTTCTTC
CASRSGSYNEQFF
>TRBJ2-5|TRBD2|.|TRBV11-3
TGTGCCAGCAGCTCGGGACTAGCGGGGGGGGTAGAGACCCAGTACTTC
CASSSGLAGGVETQYF
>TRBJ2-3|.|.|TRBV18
TGTGCCAGCTCACCTAGGACAGACCCAGATACGCAGTATTTT
CASSPRTDPDTQYF